This T cell receptor (beta chain) was observed in a study of blood T cell repertoires in COVID-19. The CDR3 loop spans 14 amino acids. CDR1 SGHRS and CDR2 YFSETQ come from the germline V gene. J was trimmed by 1 base and V by 1 base; bases with no gene match: 1. Produced via immunoSEQ multiplex PCR; TCRdb's table is partial and in-frame only. The sample has just under 85,000 clones, around 86% seen once. Sequences were obtained from peripheral blood. This clonotype originated in a man older than 75 with active or convalescent COVID-19. This chain uses TRBV5-1 with TRBJ1-2; 7 positions match TRBD1. The chain's CDR3 is CASSLRDSNYGYTF. In DNA form, the CDR3 reads TGCGCCAGCAGCTTGCGGGACAGTAACTATGGCTACACCTTC.